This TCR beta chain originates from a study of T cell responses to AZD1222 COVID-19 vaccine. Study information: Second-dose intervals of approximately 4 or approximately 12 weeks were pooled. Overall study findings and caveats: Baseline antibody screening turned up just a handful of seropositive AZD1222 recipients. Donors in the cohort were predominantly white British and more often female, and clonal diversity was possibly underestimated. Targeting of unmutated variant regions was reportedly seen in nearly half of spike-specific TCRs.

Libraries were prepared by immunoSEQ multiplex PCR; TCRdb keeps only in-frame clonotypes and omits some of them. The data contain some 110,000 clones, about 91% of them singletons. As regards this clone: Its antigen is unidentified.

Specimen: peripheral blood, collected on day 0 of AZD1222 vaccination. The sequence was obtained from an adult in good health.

Here the CDR3 DNA reads TGTGCCAGCAGCTTAGGGAGCTACAATGAGCAGTTCTTC. Its translation: CASSLGSYNEQFF. The chain has TRBV11-3 and TRBJ2-1; D remains unclear. The length of the CDR3 is 13 residues. V lost 1 base and J lost 3, with 4 bases in between. Germline lookup yields CDR1 SGHNT and CDR2 YENEEA.